Listed here are 8 T cell receptor beta chains from one sample, sequenced in a study of blood T cell repertoires in COVID-19. TCRdb's copy holds only in-frame clones and misses some; the assay was immunoSEQ multiplex PCR. The data contain roughly 250,000 clones, roughly 80% of them seen just once; the ten biggest clones take up about 4.5%. The sequenced material came from peripheral blood. The receptors originated from a man aged 50-59 years with active or convalescent COVID-19.

The chain recombines TRBV14 with TRBJ2-7; 8 bases are a match to TRBD1. Germline trimming cut 1 base from V and 1 base from J; bases unmatched to any gene: 3. The CDR3 length is 15 residues. Germline assignment: CDR1 SGHDN and CDR2 FVKESK. The CDR3 nucleotides are TGTGCCAGCAGCCAAGGACAGGGGATATCCTACGAGCAGTACTTC. Translated: CASSQGQGISYEQYF.

This clone has just one count. Additional DNA sequences in this sample encode the identical CDR3. The chain couples TRBV12-3 or TRBV12-4 to TRBJ2-7; unclear D gene. The CDR3 sequence is 11 residues long. Trimming left V 6 bases short and J 2 bases short, with 5 bases between. The CDR3 nucleotides are TGTGCCAGCAGCCTTACCTACGAGCAGTACTTC. Translating it yields CASSLTYEQYF.

This clone was recorded many times. In DNA, the CDR3 is TGTGCCAGCAGCCGAGACAGGGGATCCTACGAGCAGTACTTC. Its protein product is CASSRDRGSYEQYF. V gene TRBV6-5 combines with J gene TRBJ2-7; 8 bases are a match to TRBD1. CDR3 length: 14 residues. Germline lookup yields CDR1 MNHEY and CDR2 SVGAGI. Unmatched junction bases numbered 5, after V lost 6 bases and J lost 1 base.

The CDR3 nucleotides are TGTGCCAGCAGTGGGGTAGCGGGGGGGCAAGAGACCCAGTACTTC. Its protein is CASSGVAGGQETQYF. The chain links TRBV2 to TRBJ2-5; 11 bases are shared with TRBD2. Germline-derived CDR1 and CDR2 are SNHLY and FYNNEI. V trimming: 4 bases; J trimming: 2 bases; junction bases outside the gene matches: 3. The CDR3 length is 15 residues.

The J gene is TRBJ1-5, the V gene TRBV27, with D hard to call. CDR1 and CDR2 from the germline V gene are MNHEY and SMNVEV (reference sequence). V lost 4 bases and J 5 bases, leaving 9 bases between the germline ends. The CDR3 contains 13 residues. The CDR3 DNA is TGTGCCAGCAGTTCTCGGTCCTATCAGCCCCAGCATTTT. Protein: CASSSRSYQPQHF.

This clone was seen a handful of times. The chain has TRBV2 and TRBJ2-3; TRBD1 might be the D (6 bases). The length of the CDR3 is 11 residues. CDR1 SNHLY and CDR2 FYNNEI come from the germline V gene. V shed 6 bases and J shed 9 bases, with 10 bases lying between them. Written as DNA, the CDR3 is TGTGCCAGCAGCACAGGGTTAACGCAGTATTTT. Encoded protein: CASSTGLTQYF. Complete variable domain (other parts from reference TRBV2 and TRBJ2-3): EPEVTQTPSHQVTQMGQEVILRCVPISNHLYFYWYRQILGQKVEFLVSFYNNEISEKSEIFDDQFSVERPDGSNFTLKIRSTKLEDSAMYFCASSTGLTQYFGPGTRLTVL.

This clone was detected once. The V and J genes are TRBV18 and TRBJ2-7, with 7 positions matching TRBD1. Germline V gives CDR1 KGHSH, CDR2 LQKENI. Trimming took 2 bases from V and 9 from J; bases not matched to a gene: 10. This CDR3 region has 14 residues. Written as DNA, the CDR3 is TGTGCCAGCTCACCATTAGGGCAGGGGGACCGGCAGTACTTC. Amino acids: CASSPLGQGDRQYF. The whole variable domain, filled in from reference TRBV18 and TRBJ2-7, reads NAGVMQNPRHLVRRRGQEARLRCSPMKGHSHVYWYRQLPEEGLKFMVYLQKENIIDESGMPKERFSAEFPKEGPSILRIQQVVRGDSAAYFCASSPLGQGDRQYFGPGTRLTVT.

DNA for the CDR3: TGTGCCAGCACCAAAGGCCCTGTAGACACCATATATTTT. This translates into CASTKGPVDTIYF. V and J are TRBV21-1 and TRBJ1-3. TRBV21-1 is classified as a pseudogene. This CDR3 region has 13 residues.